These 27 T cell receptor beta chains were all obtained from the same sample, sequenced in a study of control samples from healthy donors and cancer patients. Using immunoSEQ multiplex PCR, the repertoire was profiled, and TCRdb retains in-frame clones only, with some absent. The repertoire holds 150,000 to 200,000 clones, around 90% seen once, with around 13% in the top ten. Material: blood. The receptors come from a young man in good health.

CDR3 DNA sequence: TGCGCCAGCAGTTTCTTGGGTGGGGGATCTAACACTGAAGCTTTCTTT. Translating it yields CASSFLGGGSNTEAFF. This chain uses TRBV5-1 with TRBJ1-1, with TRBD1 as a possible D gene (5 bases). The V end lost 5 bases, the J end lost 2 bases, and 19 bases lay between the germline ends. CDR3 length equals 16 residues. Germline lookup yields CDR1 SGHRS and CDR2 YFSETQ.

The rearrangement uses TRBV29-1 and TRBJ2-1, with 11 bases identical to TRBD2. CDR1 SQVTM and CDR2 ANQGSEA come from the germline V gene. V lost 7 bases and J lost 7; bases outside the gene matches: 9. The CDR3 has 14 amino acids. For the CDR3, the DNA is TGCAGCGCTCCACTAGCGGGAGTGGTTAATGAGCAGTTCTTC. This encodes CSAPLAGVVNEQFF.

J is TRBJ2-1 and V is TRBV7-9; the D gene is possibly TRBD1 (6 bases). Between the trimmed V and J ends, which lost 7 bases and 3 bases, there was a span of 19 bases. Germline V gene sequence: CDR1 SEHNR, CDR2 FQNEAQ (reference sequence). The CDR3 loop spans 16 amino acids. CDR3 nucleotide sequence: TGTGCCAGCACCCTTAGCGCTAGGGACATCTACAATGAGCAGTTCTTC. Amino acids: CASTLSARDIYNEQFF.

The J gene is TRBJ2-3, the V gene TRBV19; TRBD2 matches at 10 bases. The CDR3 is 15 residues long. Trimming took 7 bases from V and 1 from J; bases not matched to a gene: 5. CDR1 LNHDA and CDR2 SQIVND come from the germline V gene (reference sequence). The CDR3 nucleotides are TGTGCCAGTAATTCCGGACTAGCGGGCACAGATACGCAGTATTTT. It specifies CASNSGLAGTDTQYF.

This clone was counted once. The chain links TRBV5-4 to TRBJ1-3; D possibly corresponds to TRBD1 (5 bases). The CDR3 has 14 residues. V was trimmed by 4 bases and J by 9 bases, leaving 17 bases between them. The germline V gene encodes CDR1 SGHNT and CDR2 YYREEE (reference sequence). CDR3 DNA: TGTGCCAGCAGCCGGGACTTCGGTCAGAGCACCATATATTTT. Encoded protein: CASSRDFGQSTIYF.

The chain couples TRBV7-8 to TRBJ2-7, with no clear D. V was clipped by 5 bases and J by 7 bases, with 12 bases between them. The CDR3 is made up of 12 amino acids. Germline V gene data show CDR1 as SGHVS and CDR2 as FQNEAQ. The CDR3 DNA reads TGTGCCAGCAGCCCAGATACCAATGAGCAGTACTTC. Translation gives CASSPDTNEQYF. The variable domain in full, completed from reference TRBV7-8 and TRBJ2-7, reads GAGVSQSPRYKVAKRGQDVALRCDPISGHVSLFWYQQALGQGPEFLTYFQNEAQLDKSGLPSDRFFAERPEGSVSTLKIQRTQQEDSAVYLCASSPDTNEQYFGPGTRLTVT.

The V and J genes are TRBV10-3 and TRBJ1-5, with 9 bases that match TRBD1. V lost 4 bases, J lost 5 bases, and 0 bases stayed unmatched. CDR3 length: 13 amino acids. Per the germline V gene, CDR1 is ENHRY and CDR2 is SYGVKD. The CDR3 region has the DNA TGTGCCATCAGTGGGGACAGGGATCAGCCCCAGCATTTT. Protein sequence: CAISGDRDQPQHF.

J is TRBJ1-2 and V is TRBV7-9; 7 bases map to TRBD1. Germline V CDR1 and CDR2: SEHNR, FQNEAQ (reference sequence). V was pared by 3 bases and J by 4 bases, with 14 bases of the junction left unmatched. CDR3 length: 17 amino acids. CDR3 sequence: CASSFPPSEGASYGYTF. The DNA of the CDR3 is TGTGCCAGCAGCTTCCCACCTTCGGAGGGGGCTAGCTATGGCTACACCTTC.

Points on this clone: Other DNA sequences in this specimen translate into the identical CDR3. V is TRBV28 and J is TRBJ1-1; D perhaps matches TRBD1 (5 bases). CDR1 and CDR2 (germline): MDHEN, SYDVKM. The CDR3 spans 15 residues. Trimming took 3 bases from V and 0 from J, leaving 11 bases between them. Here the CDR3 reads CASSLGGEVNTEAFF. The DNA for the CDR3 is TGTGCCAGCAGTTTGGGGGGGGAGGTGAACACTGAAGCTTTCTTT.

The J gene is TRBJ1-2, the V gene TRBV5-5; no definite D call. Germline CDR1 reads SGHKS; CDR2 reads YYEKEE (reference sequence). The CDR3 loop spans 16 amino acids. The V and J ends lost 2 bases and 0 bases respectively, with 14 bases between them. CDR3 in DNA: TGTGCCAGCAGCTTAGAACAACTACAAGCTAACTATGGCTACACCTTC. This codes for CASSLEQLQANYGYTF.

The chain uses TRBV6-5 and TRBJ2-1, with TRBD2 identical over 10 bases. CDR1 and CDR2 from the germline V gene are MNHEY and SVGAGI. This CDR3 spans 15 amino acids. V was pared by 10 bases and J by 6 bases, with 12 bases of the junction left unmatched. In DNA form, the CDR3 reads TGTGCCACCCTCCCCACTAGCGGGGCGTCCAATGAGCAGTTCTTC. Amino acid sequence: CATLPTSGASNEQFF.

V usage is TRBV29-1 and J usage is TRBJ1-1; D gene unclear. The CDR3 extends over 10 amino acids. Germline V gene lookup returns CDR1 SQVTM and CDR2 ANQGSEA. Trimming left V 4 bases short and J 8 bases short, with 8 bases between. The chain's CDR3 is CSVVAREAFF. CDR3 DNA sequence: TGCAGCGTTGTGGCCAGGGAAGCTTTCTTT.

J is TRBJ2-7 and V is TRBV7-2; 8 bases fit TRBD2. The CDR3 consists of 18 residues. Unmatched junction bases numbered 20, after V lost 5 bases and J lost 5 bases. CDR1 and CDR2 from the germline V gene are SGHTA and FQGNSA. CDR3 DNA sequence: TGTGCCAGCAGCCGGCGGGCCGGGACTAGTCCAAGGCCCCACGAGCAGTACTTC. It specifies CASSRRAGTSPRPHEQYF.

There are a few counts of this clone. The chain is built from TRBV2 and TRBJ2-2, with 9 nucleotides matching TRBD2. Germline CDR1 SNHLY, CDR2 FYNNEI. The junction had 7 bases not matched to a gene; V was cut back by 6 bases and J by 2 bases. This CDR3 comprises 16 residues. For the CDR3, the DNA is TGTGCCAGCAGAGGAGCGGGGGGCTTTAACACCGGGGAGCTGTTTTTT. Translated, it gives CASRGAGGFNTGELFF. The full variable domain, its missing parts supplied by reference TRBV2 and TRBJ2-2, is EPEVTQTPSHQVTQMGQEVILRCVPISNHLYFYWYRQILGQKVEFLVSFYNNEISEKSEIFDDQFSVERPDGSNFTLKIRSTKLEDSAMYFCASRGAGGFNTGELFFGEGSRLTVL.

The chain combines TRBV7-6 with TRBJ1-1; D gene uncertain. The CDR3 covers 15 residues. The V and J ends lost 5 bases and 1 base respectively, with 14 bases between them. The germline V gene encodes CDR1 SGHVS and CDR2 FNYEAQ. CDR3 nucleotides: TGTGCCAGCAGCCTTAGCGGGCCTCAGAACACTGAAGCTTTCTTT. It specifies CASSLSGPQNTEAFF.

The chain recombines TRBV24-1 with TRBJ1-5; possibly TRBD1 for D (5 bases). Germline CDR1 is KGHDR and CDR2 is SFDVKD. The CDR3 is 14 amino acids. V lost 4 bases to trimming and J lost 7 bases, with 13 bases between them. This CDR3 is CATSEPGEIQPQHF. The CDR3 DNA reads TGTGCCACCAGTGAACCGGGGGAGATCCAGCCCCAGCATTTT.

The CDR3 sequence: CASSYISPHSGNTIYF. Here the CDR3 DNA reads TGTGCCAGCAGTTATATTTCACCCCACTCTGGAAACACCATATATTTT. The J gene is TRBJ1-3, the V gene TRBV6-5; D is uncertain. Trimming cost V 3 bases and J 0 bases, with 12 bases left between them. Germline V lookup: CDR1 MNHEY, CDR2 SVGAGI. The CDR3 is 16 amino acids.

The CDR3 DNA reads TGCGCCAGCAGCCAAGGCAGTTTTGGCACAGATACGCAGTATTTT. This codes for CASSQGSFGTDTQYF. This rearrangement joins TRBV5-1 to TRBJ2-3; no firm D call. Germline CDR1 is SGHRS and CDR2 is YFSETQ. The germline V and J ends were trimmed by 4 bases and 1 base, with 13 bases remaining between them. The CDR3 length is 15 residues.

The rearrangement uses TRBV4-2 and TRBJ1-2; 12 bases are shared with TRBD1. CDR1 is LGHNA and CDR2 is YNFKEQ in the germline V gene. J lost 6 bases, V lost 0 bases, and 5 bases had no gene match. This CDR3 contains 16 residues. CDR3 DNA: TGTGCCAGCAGCCAAGATTGGGACAGGGGGCCCGATGGCTACACCTTC. It encodes CASSQDWDRGPDGYTF.

The V call is TRBV5-6, the J call TRBJ1-5; D is possibly TRBD1 (5 bases). The CDR3 has 14 residues. From germline, CDR1 is SGHDT and CDR2 YYEEEE. Trimming took 2 bases from V and 7 from J, leaving 13 bases between them. CDR3 residues: CASSLSGGNQPQHF. The CDR3 DNA sequence: TGTGCCAGCAGCTTATCGGGGGGGAACCAGCCCCAGCATTTT.

The chain couples TRBV25-1 to TRBJ1-1; the D gene is possibly TRBD1 (6 bases). The CDR3 is made up of 12 amino acids. The germline V gene has CDR1 MGHDK and CDR2 SYGVNS. V was pared by 3 bases and J by 10 bases, with 12 bases between. In DNA form, the CDR3 reads TGTGCCAGCAGTGAGGTACAGGGAATAGCTTTCTTT. This codes for CASSEVQGIAFF.

J is TRBJ2-3 and V is TRBV3-1 (or the pseudogene TRBV3-2); D remains ambiguous. V lost 0 bases to trimming and J lost 2 bases, with 6 bases between them. This CDR3 contains 14 residues. CDR1 and CDR2 from the germline V gene are LGHDT and YNNKEL (reference sequence). CDR3 in DNA: TGTGCCAGCAGCCAAGATACCTACACAGATACGCAGTATTTT. Translation: CASSQDTYTDTQYF.

The V gene is TRBV6-5, the J gene TRBJ1-2; D gene ambiguous. This CDR3 region has 15 residues. CDR1 MNHEY and CDR2 SVGAGI come from the germline V gene. V dropped 8 bases and J dropped 0 bases, with 16 bases sitting between them. This CDR3 is CASVGGPAANYGYTF. CDR3 in DNA: TGTGCCAGCGTTGGAGGGCCTGCGGCTAACTATGGCTACACCTTC.

The rearrangement uses TRBV6-6 and TRBJ2-3; D is perhaps TRBD1 or TRBD2 (5 bases each). V lost 6 bases and J lost 3, with 13 bases in between. The CDR3 length is 14 residues. From germline, CDR1 is MNHNY and CDR2 SVGAGI (reference sequence). CDR3: CASRGRAWTDTQYF. CDR3 bases: TGTGCCAGCAGGGGGCGGGCCTGGACAGATACGCAGTATTTT.

This clone was picked up one time. The chain links TRBV19 to TRBJ2-7, with TRBD1 identical over 10 bases. CDR1 is LNHDA, CDR2 SQIVND, per germline (reference sequence). CDR3 length: 15 residues. The V segment lost 5 bases and the J segment 2 bases; nucleotides outside the gene matches: 6. CDR3 amino acids: CASSRTGTGAYEQYF. The DNA for the CDR3 is TGTGCCAGTAGTCGAACCGGGACAGGGGCCTACGAGCAGTACTTC. Drawing the rest from reference TRBV19 and TRBJ2-7, the complete variable domain is DGGITQSPKYLFRKEGQNVTLSCEQNLNHDAMYWYRQDPGQGLRLIYYSQIVNDFQKGDIAEGYSVSREKKESFPLTVTSAQKNPTAFYLCASSRTGTGAYEQYFGPGTRLTVT.

The rearrangement links TRBV2 to TRBJ2-2, with TRBD1 matching 9 bases. The ends lost 8 bases at V and 6 bases at J; junction bases unmatched: 4. The CDR3 has 13 residues. Germline V gene sequence: CDR1 SNHLY, CDR2 FYNNEI. DNA for the CDR3: TGTGCCAGCGACGGACAGGGGTCCGGGGAGCTGTTTTTT. This encodes CASDGQGSGELFF.

The CDR3 coding sequence is TGTGCCAGTAGTATAGGCCCCGGGCCCCAGCATTTT. Translated, it gives CASSIGPGPQHF. The genes are TRBV19 and TRBJ1-5; no clear D. Trimming took off 1 base at V and 9 bases at J, with 7 bases between the two ends. The length of the CDR3 is 12 residues. Germline assignment: CDR1 LNHDA and CDR2 SQIVND (reference sequence).